This T cell receptor beta chain is drawn from a study of CXCR3-negative and CXCR3-positive naive CD8 T cells. Study outcomes and limitations: Diversity was high in both naive subsets and much lower in memory cells. CXCR3-positive naive cells carried more hydrophobic TRB CDR3s than CXCR3-negative naive cells did. Naive cells used TRBV-TRBJ genes in much the same way whether CXCR3-negative or CXCR3-positive; memory cells did not.

With regard to this clonotype: Antigen: not known.

Sorting yielded triplicates of 300,000 cells for each CD8+ T cell subset. The naive CD8+ gate required CD45RO-CCR7+CD27+CD95- phenotype. TRB cDNA was prepared as libraries by UMI-labeled 5' RACE. Following a re-call of the 5' RACE reads, TCRdb has one entry per CDR3 protein and lacks DNA. This table holds around 60,000 distinct CDR3 sequences. The CDR3 contains 14 residues. Per germline, CDR1 SGHTA and CDR2 FQGTGA. What was sequenced was naive CXCR3+ CD8+ T cells from blood. Subset of the sample: CD45RO-CCR7+CD27+CD95- naive CD8+ T cells expressing CXCR3 (TNR3+). The source of this sequence is a human donor in good health. Some clones in this sample may be carry-over from other donors' samples. The chain combines TRBV7-3 with TRBJ1-1; TCRdb's assignment of TRBD1 cannot be checked, as there is no DNA. The CDR3 is CASSPGGALSEAFF. The full variable domain, with the rest looked up from reference TRBV7-3 and TRBJ1-1, is GAGVSQTPSNKVTEKGKYVELRCDPISGHTALYWYRQSLGQGPEFLIYFQGTGAADDSGLPNDRFFAVRPEGSVSTLKIQRTERGDSAVYLCASSPGGALSEAFFGQGTRLTVV.